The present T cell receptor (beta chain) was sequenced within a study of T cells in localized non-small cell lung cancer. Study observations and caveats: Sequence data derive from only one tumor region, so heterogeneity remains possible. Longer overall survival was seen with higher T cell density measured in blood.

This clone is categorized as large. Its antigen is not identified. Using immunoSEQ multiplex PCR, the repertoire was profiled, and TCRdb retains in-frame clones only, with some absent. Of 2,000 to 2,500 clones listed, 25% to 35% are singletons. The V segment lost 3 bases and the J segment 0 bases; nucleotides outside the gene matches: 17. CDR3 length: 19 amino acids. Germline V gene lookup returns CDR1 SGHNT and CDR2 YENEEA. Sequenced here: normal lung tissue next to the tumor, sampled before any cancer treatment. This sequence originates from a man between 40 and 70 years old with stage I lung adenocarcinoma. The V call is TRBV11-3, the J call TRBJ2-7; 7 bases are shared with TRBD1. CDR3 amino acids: CASSLRGGYRERSSYEQYF. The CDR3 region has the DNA TGTGCCAGCAGCTTGAGAGGGGGCTACAGGGAGAGGAGCTCCTACGAGCAGTACTTC.